Listed below are T cell receptor beta chains from one sample, sequenced in a study of T cells in Graves' hyperthyroidism and ophthalmopathy. TCRdb reprocessed the multiplex PCR reads via MiXCR and lists one record per CDR3 protein. The sample records 750,000 to 950,000 distinct CDR3 sequences, 38% being singletons. Sequencing input: blood. Source of these receptors: a man in his late teens or twenties with Graves' hyperthyroidism. CDR3s include the opening cysteine and the closing phenylalanine or tryptophan. The order of the fields is V gene, J gene, clone size, D gene, CDR3 DNA, CDR3 protein. A D gene is named only where the DNA matches it firmly. Clone size is not always given. Where it is, it says once, few, many or a class for expanded clones.

V: TRBV29-1
J: TRBJ1-1
size: many
D: -
DNA: TGCAGCGTCCCTAAACCAGGCGGCCAAACTGAAGCTTTCTTT
CDR3: CSVPKPGGQTEAFF

V: TRBV7-2
J: TRBJ1-4
size: few
D: -
DNA: TGTGCCAGCAGCTTGGCGCCCGCCTACGCAACTAATGAAAAACTGTTTTTT
CDR3: CASSLAPAYATNEKLFF

V: TRBV6-5
J: TRBJ1-1
size: -
D: TRBD1
DNA: TGTGCCAGCAGGACAGGGGCGAGGAACACTGAAGCTTTCTTT
CDR3: CASRTGARNTEAFF

V: TRBV5-1
J: TRBJ2-6
size: many
D: TRBD1
DNA: TGCGCCAGCAGCTTACGGACAGGGTCGTCCTCTGGGGCCAACGTCCTGACTTTC
CDR3: CASSLRTGSSSGANVLTF

V: TRBV19
J: TRBJ1-2
size: many
D: TRBD1
DNA: TGTGCCAGCAGCCAGGGGGCGGGCTTAGGAGGCTACACCTTC
CDR3: CASSQGAGLGGYTF

V: TRBV20-1
J: TRBJ2-2
size: -
D: TRBD1
DNA: TGCAGTGCTAGAGATGGGGGACAGGGGGACACCGGGGAGCTGTTTTTT
CDR3: CSARDGGQGDTGELFF

V: TRBV19
J: TRBJ2-7
size: -
D: -
DNA: TGTGCCAGTAGTAAGGTCGTGGGTGGCGAGCAGTACTTC
CDR3: CASSKVVGGEQYF

V: TRBV20-1
J: TRBJ1-1
size: -
D: -
DNA: TGCAGTGCTACCAGTTCTAGCACTGAAGCTTTCTTT
CDR3: CSATSSSTEAFF

V: TRBV29-1
J: TRBJ1-4
size: many
D: -
DNA: TGCAGCGTCTACGCAACTAATGAAAAACTGTTTTTT
CDR3: CSVYATNEKLFF

V: TRBV19
J: TRBJ1-3
size: many
D: -
DNA: TGTGCCAGTATCCCGGACCTGTCTGGAAACACCATATATTTT
CDR3: CASIPDLSGNTIYF